This TCR beta chain emerged from a study of blood T cell repertoires in COVID-19. At the level of the study: PBMCs, B-cell-depleted T cells, or T cells were the source of the cDNA or gDNA that made up the material.

This table comes from immunoSEQ multiplex PCR, and its TCRdb copy is limited to in-frame clones, with some not included. The data hold about 160,000 clones, with 80% to 90% observed a single time. The CDR3 is 15 residues long. The ends lost 4 bases at V and 4 bases at J; junction bases unmatched: 7. Per germline, CDR1 SEHNR and CDR2 FQNEAQ (reference sequence). The sequenced sample was peripheral blood. The rearrangement uses TRBV7-9 and TRBJ1-5; 7 nucleotides align to TRBD1. The receptor comes from a woman aged 55 to 70 with COVID-19, enrolled during active disease. The CDR3 region is CASSSGTAQNQPQHF. The CDR3 nucleotides read TGTGCCAGCAGCTCCGGGACAGCCCAGAATCAGCCCCAGCATTTT.